The 13 T cell receptor beta chains listed next were all sequenced from one sample in a study of blood T cell repertoires in COVID-19. Profiled with immunoSEQ multiplex PCR; TCRdb holds only in-frame clones, not every one. The sample has around 360,000 clones; roughly 90% are singletons. Sequencing was done on a sample of PBMCs or T cells enriched from blood (not recorded which). The receptors stem from a woman in her thirties who had recovered from COVID-19.

The chain has TRBV6-6 and TRBJ2-7; the D gene is possibly TRBD2 (5 bases). The length of the CDR3 is 13 residues. The germline CDR1 and CDR2 sequences are MNHNY and SVGAGI (reference sequence). V dropped 6 bases and J dropped 2 bases, with 11 bases sitting between them. The CDR3 coding sequence is TGTGCCAGCAGGGACGGGGTCACCTACGAGCAGTACTTC. This gives the protein CASRDGVTYEQYF.

V gene TRBV21-1 combines with J gene TRBJ2-2; the DNA was not compared with TRBD2, the D call given in the table. TRBV21-1 is a pseudogene. The CDR3 has 20 amino acids. CDR3 in amino acids: CASSKMRTSPHLCRTGELFF. The CDR3 nucleotides are TGTGCCAGCAGCAAAATGAGGACTAGCCCTCACTTGTGCCGGACCGGGGAGCTGTTTTTT.

The J gene is TRBJ1-6, the V gene TRBV28, with TRBD1 matching 7 bases. The CDR3 spans 14 residues. V lost 6 bases and J lost 10; bases outside the gene matches: 9. Germline values: CDR1 MDHEN, CDR2 SYDVKM. This CDR3 reads CASSSTGVGSPLHF. As DNA, the CDR3 is TGTGCCAGCAGCTCTACAGGGGTAGGCTCACCCCTCCACTTT. The full variable domain, completed using reference TRBV28 and TRBJ1-6, is DVKVTQSSRYLVKRTGEKVFLECVQDMDHENMFWYRQDPGLGLRLIYFSYDVKMKEKGDIPEGYSVSREKKERFSLILESASTNQTSMYLCASSSTGVGSPLHFGNGTRLTVT.

This chain uses TRBV6-9 with TRBJ1-4; the match to TRBD1 covers 11 bases. The J segment lost 13 bases and the V segment lost 3 bases, leaving 4 bases of the junction unmatched. Germline V gives CDR1 MNHGY, CDR2 SVAAGI. This CDR3 is 13 amino acids long. CDR3 DNA: TGTGCCAGCAGTTACCCCGGGACAGGGGGACTGTTTTTT. This sequence encodes CASSYPGTGGLFF.

The chain uses TRBV18 and TRBJ2-7; 9 bases are a match to TRBD1. The CDR3 extends over 13 amino acids. V lost 4 bases to trimming and J lost 3 bases; unmatched junction nucleotides: 1. CDR1 and CDR2 from the germline V gene are KGHSH and LQKENI. CDR3 nucleotides: TGTGCCAGCTCACAGGGACAGGGCTACGAGCAGTACTTC. Amino acid sequence: CASSQGQGYEQYF.

CDR3: CASSPSWEDLYGYTF. The CDR3 DNA is TGCGCCAGCAGCCCATCGTGGGAGGACCTCTATGGCTACACCTTC. V usage is TRBV10-2 and J usage is TRBJ1-2; D gene unclear. Trimming stripped 6 bases from V and 4 bases from J, with 18 bases between. The CDR3 length is 15 residues. Looked up from germline, CDR1 is WSHSY and CDR2 is SAAADI.

The V call is TRBV7-8, the J call TRBJ2-1; D uncertain. Germline values: CDR1 SGHVS, CDR2 FQNEAQ. This CDR3 spans 13 amino acids. Between the trimmed V and J ends, which lost 2 bases and 9 bases, there was a span of 11 bases. Here the CDR3 reads CASSLSAFGEQFF. The CDR3 DNA reads TGTGCCAGCAGCTTAAGTGCCTTCGGTGAGCAGTTCTTC.

The J gene is TRBJ1-2, the V gene TRBV30; D unclear. The CDR3 runs to 12 residues. Germline lookup yields CDR1 GTSNPN and CDR2 SVGIG (reference sequence). V lost 3 bases to trimming and J lost 2 bases, with 7 bases between them. The CDR3 bases are TGTGCCTGGAGCCAGGCGAACTATGGCTACACCTTC. It specifies CAWSQANYGYTF.

The chain links TRBV4-1 to TRBJ1-1, with no clear D. Germline V gene data show CDR1 as MGHRA and CDR2 as YSYEKL. CDR3 length equals 13 residues. The V gene lost 4 bases and the J gene lost 1 base, with 7 bases spanning the gap. This CDR3 is CASSPLGNTEAFF. CDR3 nucleotide sequence: TGCGCCAGCAGCCCCCTAGGGAACACTGAAGCTTTCTTT.

The rearrangement joins TRBV18 to TRBJ1-6, with D possibly being TRBD1 (5 bases). Germline loops: CDR1 KGHSH, CDR2 LQKENI. V was clipped by 3 bases and J by 9 bases, with 6 bases between them. CDR3 size: 12 residues. The CDR3 protein is CASSPDTSPLHF. CDR3 nucleotides: TGTGCCAGCTCACCGGACACTTCACCCCTCCACTTT.

The V call is TRBV24-1, the J call TRBJ2-1, with 9 bases fitting TRBD2. The CDR3 sequence is 15 residues long. The V and J ends lost 5 bases and 7 bases, in that order; junction bases with no gene match: 8. From germline, CDR1 is KGHDR and CDR2 SFDVKD. In nucleotides, the CDR3 is TGTGCCACCAGTGTTGTTAGCGGGAGATCAAATGAGCAGTTCTTC. This sequence encodes CATSVVSGRSNEQFF.

V usage is TRBV6-1 and J usage is TRBJ2-2; TRBD1 is a possible D gene (5 bases). There are 16 residues in the CDR3. Trimming stripped 2 bases from V and 3 bases from J, with 13 bases between. Germline V CDR1 and CDR2: MNHNS, SASEGT. The CDR3 nucleotides read TGTGCCAGCAGTGAAAGAAAGACAGCATACACCGGGGAGCTGTTTTTT. Its translation: CASSERKTAYTGELFF.

The chain has TRBV12-3 or TRBV12-4 and TRBJ1-2; 7 nucleotides align to TRBD1. V gave up 3 bases and J gave up 8 bases; unmatched junction bases: 6. CDR3 length equals 13 residues. The CDR3: CASSFQGGVGYTF. In DNA form, the CDR3 reads TGTGCCAGCAGTTTCCAAGGGGGCGTCGGCTACACCTTC.